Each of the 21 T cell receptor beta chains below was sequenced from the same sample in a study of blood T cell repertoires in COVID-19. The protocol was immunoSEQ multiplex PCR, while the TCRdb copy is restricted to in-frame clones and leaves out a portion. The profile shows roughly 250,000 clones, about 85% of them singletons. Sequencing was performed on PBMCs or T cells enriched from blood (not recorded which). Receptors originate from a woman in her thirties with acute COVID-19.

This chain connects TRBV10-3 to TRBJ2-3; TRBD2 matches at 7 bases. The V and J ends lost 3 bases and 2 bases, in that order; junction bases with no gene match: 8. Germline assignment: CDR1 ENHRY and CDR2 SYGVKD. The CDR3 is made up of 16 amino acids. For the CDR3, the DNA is TGTGCCATCAGTGAAGTGGTAGGGAGGGCCACAGATACGCAGTATTTT. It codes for CAISEVVGRATDTQYF.

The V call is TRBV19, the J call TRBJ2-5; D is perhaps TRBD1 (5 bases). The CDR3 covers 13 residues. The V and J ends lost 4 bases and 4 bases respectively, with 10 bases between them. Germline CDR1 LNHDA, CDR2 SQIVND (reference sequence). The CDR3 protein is CASSRQGIETQYF. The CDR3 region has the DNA TGTGCCAGTAGTAGGCAGGGCATAGAGACCCAGTACTTC.

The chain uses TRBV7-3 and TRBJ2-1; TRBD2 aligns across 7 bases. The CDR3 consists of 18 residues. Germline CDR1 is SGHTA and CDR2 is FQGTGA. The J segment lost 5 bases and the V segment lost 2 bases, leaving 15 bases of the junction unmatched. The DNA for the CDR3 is TGTGCCAGCAGCTTATACCCCGCGGAGCGGGAAGTTCACAATGAGCAGTTCTTC. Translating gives CASSLYPAEREVHNEQFF.

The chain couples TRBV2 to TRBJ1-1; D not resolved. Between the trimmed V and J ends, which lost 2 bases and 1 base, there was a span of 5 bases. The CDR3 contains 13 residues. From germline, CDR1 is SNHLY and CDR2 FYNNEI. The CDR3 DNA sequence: TGTGCCAGCAGTGAATTACAGAACACTGAAGCTTTCTTT. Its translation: CASSELQNTEAFF.

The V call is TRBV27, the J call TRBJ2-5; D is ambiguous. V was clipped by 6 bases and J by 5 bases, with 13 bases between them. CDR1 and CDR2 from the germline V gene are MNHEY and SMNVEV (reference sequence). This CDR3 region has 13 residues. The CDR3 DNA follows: TGTGCCAGCAGAGCAAGTAGCCGGGAGACCCAGTACTTC. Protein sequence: CASRASSRETQYF.

The CDR3 DNA reads TGTGCCAGCAGTTTTGCCTCTACAGGGAGCAATCAGCCCCAGCATTTT. Its translation: CASSFASTGSNQPQHF. The chain joins TRBV28 to TRBJ1-5, with a tentative D call TRBD1 (6 bases). Germline V gene data show CDR1 as MDHEN and CDR2 as SYDVKM. CDR3 length: 16 residues. V was pared by 3 bases and J by 1 base, with 13 bases between.

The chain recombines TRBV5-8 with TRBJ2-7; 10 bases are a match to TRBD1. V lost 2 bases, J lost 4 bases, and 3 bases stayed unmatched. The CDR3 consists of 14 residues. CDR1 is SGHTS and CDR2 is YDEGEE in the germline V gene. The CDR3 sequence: CASSFGTGEYEQYF. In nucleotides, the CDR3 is TGTGCCAGCAGCTTCGGGACAGGGGAATACGAGCAGTACTTC.

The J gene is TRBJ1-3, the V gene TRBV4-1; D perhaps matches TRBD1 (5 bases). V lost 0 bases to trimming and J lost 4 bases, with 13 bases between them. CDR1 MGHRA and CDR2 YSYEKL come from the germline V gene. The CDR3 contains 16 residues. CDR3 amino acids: CASSQDRGGTGNTIYF. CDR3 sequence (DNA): TGCGCCAGCAGCCAAGATCGGGGGGGTACAGGAAACACCATATATTTT.

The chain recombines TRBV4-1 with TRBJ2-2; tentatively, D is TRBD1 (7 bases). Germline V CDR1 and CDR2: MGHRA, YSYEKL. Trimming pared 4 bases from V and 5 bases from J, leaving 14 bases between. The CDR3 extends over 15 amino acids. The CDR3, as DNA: TGCGCCAGCAGCCCGGGCAGGGGGGAAACCGGGGAGCTGTTTTTT. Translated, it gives CASSPGRGETGELFF.

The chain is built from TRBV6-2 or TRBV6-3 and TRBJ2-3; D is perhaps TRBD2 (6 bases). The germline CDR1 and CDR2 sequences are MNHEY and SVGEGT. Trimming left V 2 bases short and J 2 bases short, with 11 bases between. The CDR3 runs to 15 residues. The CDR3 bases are TGTGCCAGCAGTTACCAGCGGGCGTTCACAGATACGCAGTATTTT. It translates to CASSYQRAFTDTQYF.

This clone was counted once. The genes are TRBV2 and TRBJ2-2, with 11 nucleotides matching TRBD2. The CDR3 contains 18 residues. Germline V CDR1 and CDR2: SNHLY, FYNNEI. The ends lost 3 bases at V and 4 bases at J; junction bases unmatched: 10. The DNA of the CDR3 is TGTGCCAGCAGTGAGATCGGGCTAGCGGGAGGTTTCACCGGGGAGCTGTTTTTT. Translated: CASSEIGLAGGFTGELFF.

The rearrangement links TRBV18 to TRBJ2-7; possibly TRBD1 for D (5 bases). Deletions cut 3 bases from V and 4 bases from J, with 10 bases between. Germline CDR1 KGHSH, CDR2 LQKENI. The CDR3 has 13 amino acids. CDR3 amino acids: CASSPVTDYEQYF. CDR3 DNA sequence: TGTGCCAGCTCACCCGTGACAGATTACGAGCAGTACTTC.

DNA of the CDR3: TGTGCCAGCGTTAGAACAGGAGCTAACTATGGCTACACCTTC. Residues: CASVRTGANYGYTF. The chain carries TRBV2 and TRBJ1-2; maybe TRBD1 (5 bases). Trimming removed 8 bases at V and 0 bases at J, with 13 bases between. Germline loops: CDR1 SNHLY, CDR2 FYNNEI. There are 14 residues in the CDR3.

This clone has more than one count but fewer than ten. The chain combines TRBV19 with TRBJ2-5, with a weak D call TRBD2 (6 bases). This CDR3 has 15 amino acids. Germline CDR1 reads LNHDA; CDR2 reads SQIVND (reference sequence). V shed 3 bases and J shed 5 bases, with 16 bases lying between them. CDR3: CASSIDGRDRETQYF. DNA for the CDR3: TGTGCCAGTAGTATTGACGGGCGGGATCGTGAGACCCAGTACTTC.

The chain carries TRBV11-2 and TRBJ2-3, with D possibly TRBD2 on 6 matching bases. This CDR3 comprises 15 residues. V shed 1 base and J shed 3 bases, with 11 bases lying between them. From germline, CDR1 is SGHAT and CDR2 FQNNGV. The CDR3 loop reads CASSLGQEGTDTQYF. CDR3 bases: TGTGCCAGCAGCTTAGGGCAGGAGGGTACAGATACGCAGTATTTT.

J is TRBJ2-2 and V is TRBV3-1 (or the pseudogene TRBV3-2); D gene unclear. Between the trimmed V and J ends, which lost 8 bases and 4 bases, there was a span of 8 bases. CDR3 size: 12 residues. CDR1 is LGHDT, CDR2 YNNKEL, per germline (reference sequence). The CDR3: CASCSGTGELFF. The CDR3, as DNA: TGTGCCAGCTGCTCGGGCACCGGGGAGCTGTTTTTT.

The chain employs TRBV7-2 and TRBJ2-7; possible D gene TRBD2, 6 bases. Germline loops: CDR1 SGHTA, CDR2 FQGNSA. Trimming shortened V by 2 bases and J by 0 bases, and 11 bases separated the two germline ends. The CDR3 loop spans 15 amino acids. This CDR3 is CASSLTGVSSYEQYF. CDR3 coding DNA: TGTGCCAGCAGCTTAACGGGGGTCTCCTCCTACGAGCAGTACTTC. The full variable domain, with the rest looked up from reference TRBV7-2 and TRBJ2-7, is GAGVSQSPSNKVTEKGKDVELRCDPISGHTALYWYRQSLGQGLEFLIYFQGNSAPDKSGLPSDRFSAERTGGSVSTLTIQRTQQEDSAVYLCASSLTGVSSYEQYFGPGTRLTVT.

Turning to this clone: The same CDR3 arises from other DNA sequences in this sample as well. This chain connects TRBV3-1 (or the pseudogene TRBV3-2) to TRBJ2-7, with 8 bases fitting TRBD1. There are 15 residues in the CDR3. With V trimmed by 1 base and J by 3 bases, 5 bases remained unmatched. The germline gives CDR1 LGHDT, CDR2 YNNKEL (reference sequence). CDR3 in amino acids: CASSQGTGRLYEQYF. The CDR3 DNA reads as TGTGCCAGCAGCCAAGGGACAGGGCGCCTCTACGAGCAGTACTTC.

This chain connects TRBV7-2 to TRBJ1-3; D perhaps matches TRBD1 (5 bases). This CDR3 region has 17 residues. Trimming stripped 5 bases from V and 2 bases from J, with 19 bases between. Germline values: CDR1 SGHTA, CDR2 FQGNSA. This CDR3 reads CASSPSMGGGPGNTIYF. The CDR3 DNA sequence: TGTGCCAGCAGCCCCTCAATGGGGGGGGGTCCTGGAAACACCATATATTTT.

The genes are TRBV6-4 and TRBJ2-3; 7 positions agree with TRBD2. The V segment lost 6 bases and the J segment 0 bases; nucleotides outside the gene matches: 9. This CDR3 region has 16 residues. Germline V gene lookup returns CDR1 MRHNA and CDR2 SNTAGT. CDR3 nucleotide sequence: TGTGCCAGCAGCCCCCTCAGCGGGACTAGCACAGATACGCAGTATTTT. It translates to CASSPLSGTSTDTQYF.

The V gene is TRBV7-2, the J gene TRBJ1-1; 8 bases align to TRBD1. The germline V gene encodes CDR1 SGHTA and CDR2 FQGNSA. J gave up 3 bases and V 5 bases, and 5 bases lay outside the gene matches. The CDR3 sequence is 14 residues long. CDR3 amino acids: CASSQRTGHTEAFF. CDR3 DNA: TGTGCCAGCAGCCAAAGGACAGGGCACACTGAAGCTTTCTTT.